This T cell receptor beta chain was sequenced in a study of blood T cell repertoires in COVID-19. Turning to the study itself: There were acute and convalescent COVID-19 samples, and they came from the United States, Italy and Spain.

Measured with immunoSEQ multiplex PCR; TCRdb has only the in-frame clones, and not every one. This sample has a few hundred thousand clones; over 75% occur once, and the top ten carry 2.5% to 3%. Those enrolled, adults aged roughly 18 to 89 years, came from 24 US areas. Grouping used clinical history reported by participants in a survey and questionnaire. Donors in Cohort 3 who had recovered were those with two negative PCRs, healthcare professional clearance, or resolution of their symptoms. The TCR sequence derives from a woman under 40 who had recovered from COVID-19. The sample consisted of PBMCs or T cells enriched from blood (not recorded which).

The CDR3, as DNA: TGTGCCAGCAGTCAGCCTCTGGACAGGGGTGGGGGCTACACCTTC. As protein: CASSQPLDRGGGYTF. This sequence joins TRBV6-5 and TRBJ1-2; 9 positions agree with TRBD1. CDR1 is MNHEY, CDR2 SVGAGI, per germline. The CDR3 contains 15 residues. Trimming cost V 5 bases and J 8 bases; bases outside gene matches: 12.